Sequencing of this T cell receptor (beta chain) was carried out in a study of PD-L1 blockade in urothelial cancer. Across the study: A median blood sample held approximately 140,000 T cells and approximately 83,000 unique TCRs. Regarding the study as a whole: Tumor-associated blood clones were expanded more by durable-benefit patients at 3 weeks. Improved survival was predicted by pretreatment blood TCR clonality below the median.

The CDR3 contains 16 residues. Germline V gives CDR1 MRHNA, CDR2 SNTAGT. The V gene end was trimmed by 3 bases and the J gene end by 1 base; junction bases not matched to a gene: 6. Sample contribution per patient ranged from 1 to 8, covering pretreatment and on-treatment. As regards this clone: Its antigen is still unknown.

Here immunoSEQ multiplex PCR was the method, and the copy in TCRdb shows in-frame clones only, minus some. The sample comprises tens of thousands of clones, approximately 86% of which are singletons, and 15% to 20% rests with the top ten. The starting material was PBMCs, obtained around atezolizumab (anti-PD-L1) treatment. The TCR was taken from a man in his 60s with urothelial cancer. This sequence joins TRBV6-4 and TRBJ2-3; TRBD2 agrees at 8 bases. The CDR3 protein is CASSESAGVRTDTQYF. The CDR3 nucleotides are TGTGCCAGCAGTGAATCAGCGGGGGTCCGCACAGATACGCAGTATTTT.